This entry lists 18 T cell receptor beta chains sequenced from one sample in a study of spatial heterogeneity in lung cancer. Specified time point: sample taken at primary tumor resection. A single record per CDR3 protein comes from TCRdb applying MiXCR to the 5' RACE reads. The repertoire includes about 92,000 distinct CDR3 sequences, approximately 12% of them detected once, and over 40% sits in the top ten. The sample in question was PBMCs, obtained at surgery. The source is a male donor with early-stage non-small cell lung cancer.

This clonotype was recorded many times. This chain uses TRBV6-2 or TRBV6-3 with TRBJ2-7; D may correspond to TRBD1 or TRBD2 (5 bases each). V was shortened by 7 bases and J by 6 bases, with 10 bases between the two germline ends. This CDR3 is 11 amino acids long. Germline CDR1 is MNHEY and CDR2 is SVGEGT. CDR3 bases: TGTGCCAGCAAGAGGGGTGGCGAGCAGTACTTC. This encodes CASKRGGEQYF.

A few counts support this clonotype. The rearrangement uses TRBV28 and TRBJ2-5, with 9 bases fitting TRBD1. The CDR3 covers 16 residues. The V segment lost 2 bases and the J segment 5 bases; nucleotides outside the gene matches: 9. Germline loops: CDR1 MDHEN, CDR2 SYDVKM. The CDR3 here is CASSLVTGGTEETQYF. Here the CDR3 DNA reads TGTGCCAGCAGTTTAGTTACAGGGGGCACAGAGGAGACCCAGTACTTC.

This clonotype was observed at least ten times. The chain combines TRBV7-2 with TRBJ1-5; TRBD1 matches at 9 bases. This CDR3 comprises 15 residues. Germline assignment: CDR1 SGHTA and CDR2 FQGNSA. Germline trimming cut 4 bases from V and 6 bases from J; bases unmatched to any gene: 7. The CDR3: CASSSWTGESQPQHF. CDR3 in DNA: TGTGCCAGCAGCTCCTGGACAGGGGAGAGTCAGCCCCAGCATTTT.

This sequence joins TRBV5-1 and TRBJ2-5; D unclear. Germline loops: CDR1 SGHRS, CDR2 YFSETQ. CDR3 size: 13 residues. Trimming took 3 bases from V and 6 from J, leaving 12 bases between them. The CDR3 region is CASSSPPGQTQYF. The CDR3 nucleotides read TGCGCCAGCAGCTCGCCCCCCGGTCAGACCCAGTACTTC.

Here the CDR3 DNA reads TGCAGTGCGCCTCCCCGGGGGAGCACAGATACGCAGTATTTT. Protein sequence: CSAPPRGSTDTQYF. J is TRBJ2-3 and V is TRBV20-1, with D perhaps TRBD2 (6 bases). CDR3 length equals 14 residues. CDR1 is DFQATT and CDR2 is SNEGSKA in the germline V gene (reference sequence). V lost 6 bases to trimming and J lost 0 bases, with 13 bases between them.

This clonotype was seen many times. The chain has TRBV6-5 and TRBJ2-1; TRBD1 or TRBD2 may be the D gene (5 bases each). The CDR3 length is 16 residues. Trimming took off 7 bases at V and 9 bases at J, with 25 bases between the two ends. Germline CDR1 MNHEY, CDR2 SVGAGI. CDR3 sequence (DNA): TGTGCCAGCACCCCGGGACGTGGACTTGGAAGGGGTGAGCAGTTCTTC. Residues: CASTPGRGLGRGEQFF.

The V call is TRBV20-1, the J call TRBJ2-3; 8 bases agree with TRBD1. The germline V gene has CDR1 DFQATT and CDR2 SNEGSKA (reference sequence). The CDR3 has 15 residues. V lost 2 bases to trimming and J lost 2 bases; unmatched junction nucleotides: 6. CDR3 DNA sequence: TGCAGTGCTAGAACGGGACAGGCGAACACAGATACGCAGTATTTT. It encodes CSARTGQANTDTQYF.

The rearrangement joins TRBV3-1 to TRBJ1-5, with D uncertain. CDR3 length: 14 amino acids. V lost 4 bases and J lost 5, with 12 bases in between. CDR1 and CDR2 from the germline V gene are LGHDT and YNNKEL (reference sequence). CDR3 coding DNA: TGTGCCAGCAGCCTTCGAGACGGGGATCAGCCCCAGCATTTT. It translates to CASSLRDGDQPQHF.

The CDR3 coding sequence is TGTGCCATCAGTGAGTCGAAAGGAAAGGGGTACGAGCAGTACTTC. This encodes CAISESKGKGYEQYF. This chain joins TRBV10-3 and TRBJ2-7; maybe TRBD1 (5 bases). CDR3 length equals 15 residues. V gave up 0 bases and J gave up 4 bases, with 13 bases separating them. Germline lookup yields CDR1 ENHRY and CDR2 SYGVKD.

The table lists this clonotype with a few counts. The chain carries TRBV28 and TRBJ1-6; D is unresolved. The CDR3 is 13 amino acids. The germline V gene has CDR1 MDHEN and CDR2 SYDVKM. Trimming left V 3 bases short and J 10 bases short, with 10 bases between. The DNA of the CDR3 is TGTGCCAGCAGTTTGTCGGGTGACTCACCCCTCCACTTT. Translation: CASSLSGDSPLHF.

The rearrangement uses TRBV12-3 or TRBV12-4 and TRBJ1-4; the D gene is possibly TRBD1 (5 bases). The CDR3 has 13 amino acids. The ends were cut back, 3 bases at V and 11 bases at J, with 13 bases in the middle. The CDR3 nucleotides are TGTGCCAGCAGTTTCTCACAGGCGGGGAAACTGTTTTTT. The encoded protein is CASSFSQAGKLFF.

The DNA for the CDR3 is TGTGCCAGTCGGGGAATCTCCTACAATGAGCAGTTCTTC. This sequence encodes CASRGISYNEQFF. V gene TRBV10-3 combines with J gene TRBJ2-1; D may be TRBD2 (5 bases). The CDR3 contains 13 residues. V lost 10 bases and J 0 bases, leaving 10 bases between the germline ends. Germline CDR1 reads ENHRY; CDR2 reads SYGVKD.

This clonotype was recorded a few times. The chain is built from TRBV6-6 and TRBJ2-1; possibly TRBD2 for D (6 bases). CDR1 is MNHNY, CDR2 SVGAGI, per germline (reference sequence). Trimming shortened V by 0 bases and J by 7 bases, and 16 bases separated the two germline ends. This CDR3 region has 16 residues. The CDR3, as DNA: TGTGCCAGCAGTTACTCGGGCGGAGGGACGTGGAATGAGCAGTTCTTC. Amino acids: CASSYSGGGTWNEQFF.

V and J are TRBV15 and TRBJ2-1; TRBD2 agrees at 13 bases. CDR1 and CDR2 (germline): LNHNV, YYDKDF (reference sequence). The V and J ends lost 5 bases and 9 bases, in that order; junction bases with no gene match: 4. The CDR3 contains 14 residues. Here the CDR3 DNA reads TGTGCCACCAGCCAGGGACTAGCGGGATTTGAGCAGTTCTTC. Translation gives CATSQGLAGFEQFF.

V and J are TRBV6-5 and TRBJ2-2; tentative D call: TRBD2 (6 bases). The CDR3 consists of 13 residues. Trimming removed 7 bases from V and 5 bases from J, with 11 bases in between. Germline lookup yields CDR1 MNHEY and CDR2 SVGAGI. The DNA for the CDR3 is TGTGCCAGCACCAGGGCGGGGACCGGGGAGCTGTTTTTT. Translating it yields CASTRAGTGELFF.

The chain links TRBV11-1 to TRBJ2-7, with D possibly TRBD2 on 5 matching bases. The CDR3 runs to 14 residues. Trimming shortened V by 5 bases and J by 0 bases, and 11 bases separated the two germline ends. CDR1 SGHAT and CDR2 FQDESV come from the germline V gene (reference sequence). CDR3 in DNA: TGTGCCAGCAGCCGATCGGGGAGCTCCTACGAGCAGTACTTC. Translation gives CASSRSGSSYEQYF. Variable domain in full (rest from reference TRBV11-1 and TRBJ2-7): EAEVAQSPRYKITEKSQAVAFWCDPISGHATLYWYRQILGQGPELLVQFQDESVVDDSQLPKDRFSAERLKGVDSTLKIQPAELGDSAMYLCASSRSGSSYEQYFGPGTRLTVT.

This clonotype was observed many times. The chain combines TRBV9 with TRBJ1-2, with D unresolved. Germline loops: CDR1 SGDLS, CDR2 YYNGEE. Deletions cut 0 bases from V and 4 bases from J, with 10 bases between. The length of the CDR3 is 14 residues. CDR3 bases: TGTGCCAGCAGCGTAGGAGAAGCCTTCTATGGCTACACCTTC. This translates into CASSVGEAFYGYTF.

The chain uses TRBV27 and TRBJ1-1; 8 bases match TRBD1. This CDR3 contains 14 residues. Germline V gene data show CDR1 as MNHEY and CDR2 as SMNVEV (reference sequence). The junction had 8 bases not matched to a gene; V was cut back by 7 bases and J by 4 bases. The CDR3 protein is CASTKVDRATEAFF. The CDR3 nucleotides read TGTGCCAGCACCAAGGTGGACAGGGCCACTGAAGCTTTCTTT.